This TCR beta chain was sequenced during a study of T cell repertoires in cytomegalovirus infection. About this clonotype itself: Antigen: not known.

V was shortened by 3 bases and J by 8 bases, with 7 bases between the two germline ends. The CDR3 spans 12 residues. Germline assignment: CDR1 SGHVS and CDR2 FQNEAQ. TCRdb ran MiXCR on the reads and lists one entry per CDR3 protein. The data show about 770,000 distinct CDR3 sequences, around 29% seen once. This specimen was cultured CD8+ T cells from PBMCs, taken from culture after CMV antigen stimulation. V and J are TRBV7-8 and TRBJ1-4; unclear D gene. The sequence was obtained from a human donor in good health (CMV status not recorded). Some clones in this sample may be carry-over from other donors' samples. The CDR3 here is CASSLRTEKLFF. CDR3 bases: TGTGCCAGCAGCTTGCGGACCGAAAAACTGTTTTTT.